Detailed here is one T cell receptor (beta chain). Its antigen is undetermined. The record originates from a study of T cell responses to AZD1222 COVID-19 vaccine. The study's findings and limits: A mostly white British donor set with more females was recruited, and clonal diversity was possibly underestimated. Repertoires in all cases were sampled only once the peak T cell response had passed.

The V gene end was trimmed by 0 bases and the J gene end by 2 bases; junction bases not matched to a gene: 5. CDR3 length: 16 amino acids. Germline V gives CDR1 MNHEY, CDR2 SVGAGI. Sequenced by immunoSEQ multiplex PCR; TCRdb stores in-frame clones only, minus some. There are some 70,000 clones in the sample; 80% occur only once, and over 12% lies in the top ten. Sequenced material: peripheral blood, taken 28 days after the second AZD1222 dose. V usage is TRBV6-5 and J usage is TRBJ2-3; 7 nucleotides align to TRBD2. This receptor was obtained from an adult who received the AZD1222 COVID-19 vaccine. The CDR3 loop reads CASSYSPSGYTDTQYF. For the CDR3, the DNA is TGTGCCAGCAGTTACTCCCCTAGCGGCTACACAGATACGCAGTATTTT.